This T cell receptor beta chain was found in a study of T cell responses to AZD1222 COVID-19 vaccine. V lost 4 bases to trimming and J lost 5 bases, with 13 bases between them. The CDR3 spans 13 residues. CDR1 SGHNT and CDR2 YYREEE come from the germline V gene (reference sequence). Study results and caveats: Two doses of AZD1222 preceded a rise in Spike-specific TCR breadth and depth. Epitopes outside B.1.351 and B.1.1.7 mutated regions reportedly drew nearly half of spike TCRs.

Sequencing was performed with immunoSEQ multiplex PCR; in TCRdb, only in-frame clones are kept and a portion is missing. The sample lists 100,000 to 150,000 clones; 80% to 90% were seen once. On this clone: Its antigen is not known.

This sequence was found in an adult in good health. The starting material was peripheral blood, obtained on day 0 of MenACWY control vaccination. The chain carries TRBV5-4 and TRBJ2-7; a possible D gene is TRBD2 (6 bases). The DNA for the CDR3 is TGTGCCAGCAGCAGGGACTCATACGACGAGCAGTACTTC. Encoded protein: CASSRDSYDEQYF. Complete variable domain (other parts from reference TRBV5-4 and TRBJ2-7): ETGVTQSPTHLIKTRGQQVTLRCSSQSGHNTVSWYQQALGQGPQFIFQYYREEENGRGNFPPRFSGLQFPNYSSELNVNALELDDSALYLCASSRDSYDEQYFGPGTRLTVT.